This TCR beta chain was sequenced in a study of graft-versus-host responses after intestinal transplantation. Germline V CDR1 and CDR2: SGHNT, YYREEE (reference sequence). The V gene lost 0 bases and the J gene lost 0 bases, with 10 bases spanning the gap. This CDR3 contains 15 residues. The method was immunoSEQ multiplex PCR; TCRdb's version includes in-frame clones alone and lacks a portion of them. The sample comprises fewer than 45,000 clones, around 94% of which are singletons, and approximately 0.8% rests with the top ten. The sequencing used PBMCs, collected 16 days after intestinal transplant. The chain uses TRBV5-4 and TRBJ2-7; D possibly corresponds to TRBD1 (5 bases). The clonotype originates from a human patient who received an intestinal transplant, so some T cells may come from the graft donor. The DNA of the CDR3 is TGTGCCAGCAGCTTGGACTCAGGGTTCTCCTACGAGCAGTACTTC. Its protein product is CASSLDSGFSYEQYF.